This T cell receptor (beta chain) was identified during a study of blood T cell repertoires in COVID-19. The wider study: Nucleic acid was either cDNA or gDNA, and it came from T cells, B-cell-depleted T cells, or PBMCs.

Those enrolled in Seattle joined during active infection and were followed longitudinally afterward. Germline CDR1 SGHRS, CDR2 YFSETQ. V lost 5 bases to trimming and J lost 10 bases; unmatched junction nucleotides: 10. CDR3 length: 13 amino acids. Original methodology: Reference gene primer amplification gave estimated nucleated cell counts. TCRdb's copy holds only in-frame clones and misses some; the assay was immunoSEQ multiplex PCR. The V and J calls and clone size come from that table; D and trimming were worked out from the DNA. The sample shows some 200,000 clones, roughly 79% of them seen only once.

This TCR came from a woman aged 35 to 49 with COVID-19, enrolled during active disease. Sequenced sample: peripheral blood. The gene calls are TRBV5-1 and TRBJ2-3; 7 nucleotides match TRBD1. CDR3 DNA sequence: TGCGCCAGCAGTCACCTACAGGGGCATGCGCAGTATTTT. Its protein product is CASSHLQGHAQYF.